This T cell receptor beta chain was found in a study of T cells in Graves' hyperthyroidism and ophthalmopathy. Between the trimmed V and J ends, which lost 6 bases and 0 bases, there was a span of 14 bases. Germline CDR1 DFQATT, CDR2 SNEGSKA (reference sequence). The CDR3 contains 14 residues. This clonotype has a handful of counts. Graves' hyperthyroidism was deemed stable given no ophthalmopathy progression within 18 months. Diagnoses rested on clinical symptoms, serum thyroxine and TRAb, thyroid ultrasound and orbital computed tomography. The CDR3 regions of TCR beta were amplified from RNA transcripts. First-round RT-PCR targeting the TCR CDR3 was performed with the HTBI primer set. TCRdb recomputed calls from the multiplex PCR reads with MiXCR, one row per CDR3 protein. Of about 420,000 distinct CDR3 sequences listed, 15% to 19% are singletons.

The chain uses TRBV20-1 and TRBJ2-5; D uncertain. Sample: blood. This clonotype was sampled from a woman aged 18-29 years with Graves' hyperthyroidism. CDR3 sequence reads: CSAMGWANQETQYF. The CDR3 bases are TGCAGTGCCATGGGATGGGCCAACCAAGAGACCCAGTACTTC.